This T cell receptor (beta chain) came from a study of cytotoxic CD8 clonotypes in ibrutinib-treated CLL. Germline V gene data show CDR1 as LNHNV and CDR2 as YYDKDF (reference sequence). V lost 1 base and J 4 bases, leaving 14 bases between the germline ends. The CDR3 is 16 residues long. Generated by immunoSEQ multiplex PCR, the TCRdb table keeps only in-frame clones and is missing some. The sample holds approximately 340,000 clones, 67% seen once. This specimen consisted of PBMCs, obtained after 36 months of ibrutinib treatment. The chain recombines TRBV15 with TRBJ2-1; D might be TRBD2 (6 bases). The source of this sequence is a human donor with chronic lymphocytic leukemia. The chain's CDR3 is CATSRVTGLTYNEQFF. In nucleotides, the CDR3 is TGTGCCACCAGCAGAGTAACGGGACTGACTTACAATGAGCAGTTCTTC.